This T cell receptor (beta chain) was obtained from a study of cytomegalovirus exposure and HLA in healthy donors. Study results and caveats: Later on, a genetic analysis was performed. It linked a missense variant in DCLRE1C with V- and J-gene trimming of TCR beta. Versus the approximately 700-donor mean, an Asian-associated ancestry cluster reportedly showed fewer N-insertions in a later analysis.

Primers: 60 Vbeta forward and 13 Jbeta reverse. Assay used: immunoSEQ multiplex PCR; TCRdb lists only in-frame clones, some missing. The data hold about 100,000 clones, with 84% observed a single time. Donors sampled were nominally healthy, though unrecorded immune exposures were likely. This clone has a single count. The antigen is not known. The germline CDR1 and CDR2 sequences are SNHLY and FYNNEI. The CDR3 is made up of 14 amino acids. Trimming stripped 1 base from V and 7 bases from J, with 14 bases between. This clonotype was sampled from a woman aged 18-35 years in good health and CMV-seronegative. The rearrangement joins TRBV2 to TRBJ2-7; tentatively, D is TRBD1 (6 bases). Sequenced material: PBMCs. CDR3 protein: CASSEVGGSWEQYF. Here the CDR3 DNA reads TGTGCCAGCAGTGAAGTAGGGGGATCGTGGGAGCAGTACTTC.